This TCR beta chain was obtained from a study of CD8+ T cells in alopecia areata. After isolation, RNA underwent reverse transcription to generate cDNA as the sequencing template. Method: immunoSEQ multiplex PCR; TCRdb's copy keeps in-frame clones and lacks some. The sample records around 190,000 clones, 55% to 70% being singletons. A few counts support this clone. Its antigen is not known. Overall study results and limits: Tissue-resident alphabeta T cells belonging to normal skin likewise get sequenced within scalp specimens. Scalp lesions, especially in alopecia totalis/universalis, had higher clonality than normal scalp.

The V gene end was trimmed by 1 base and the J gene end by 5 bases; junction bases not matched to a gene: 6. This CDR3 region has 15 residues. The germline CDR1 and CDR2 sequences are SQVTM and ANQGSEA. Treatment denoted: oral pan-JAK inhibitor, 5-10 mg twice daily. Peripheral blood samples and lesional scalp punch biopsies were obtained from alopecia areata patients. The chain recombines TRBV29-1 with TRBJ2-3; TRBD2 agrees at 10 bases. This sample comprised CD4+ T cells sorted from blood, obtained at week 4, from a patient treated with tofacitinib. This TCR came from a human donor with alopecia areata. The CDR3 DNA reads as TGCAGCGTTGAAGGTAGCGGGAGGTCCAAAGATACGCAGTATTTT. It specifies CSVEGSGRSKDTQYF.